The 9 T cell receptor beta chains below were found in one sample sequenced in a study of cytomegalovirus exposure and HLA in healthy donors. The study ran its PCR with 60 Vbeta and 13 Jbeta primers. Profiling relied on immunoSEQ multiplex PCR, and the TCRdb table lists in-frame clones only, not all of them. Among over 150,000 clones listed, about four fifths were seen once. Sample: PBMCs. All receptors come from a boy aged 2-9 years in good health and CMV-seronegative.

There are a few counts of this clone. This chain joins TRBV9 and TRBJ2-5, with 7 bases aligning to TRBD2. V lost 7 bases and J lost 3; bases outside the gene matches: 18. The germline CDR1 and CDR2 sequences are SGDLS and YYNGEE. There are 17 residues in the CDR3. Here the CDR3 reads CASSISQASGDKETQYF. For the CDR3, the DNA is TGTGCCAGCTCAATCAGTCAGGCTAGCGGAGATAAAGAGACCCAGTACTTC.

The chain employs TRBV14 and TRBJ1-5; 10 nucleotides align to TRBD1. The junction had 12 bases not matched to a gene; V was cut back by 10 bases and J by 6 bases. This CDR3 is built from 15 residues. CDR1 is SGHDN, CDR2 FVKESK, per germline. The CDR3 DNA reads TGTGCCACCGACGTCGATAGGACAGGGGGTCAGCCCCAGCATTTT. Its translation: CATDVDRTGGQPQHF.

This chain links TRBV7-9 with TRBJ2-3; the match to TRBD1 covers 7 bases. The germline gives CDR1 SEHNR, CDR2 FQNEAQ (reference sequence). The CDR3 covers 15 residues. The junction had 13 bases not matched to a gene; V was cut back by 6 bases and J by 7 bases. The CDR3 coding sequence is TGTGCCAGCAGGGGATCGACAGGGAAAGTAAATACGCAGTATTTT. Translated, it gives CASRGSTGKVNTQYF.

V is TRBV19 and J is TRBJ1-1; the match to TRBD1 covers 9 bases. The germline gives CDR1 LNHDA, CDR2 SQIVND (reference sequence). The ends lost 7 bases at V and 4 bases at J; junction bases unmatched: 4. The CDR3 sequence is 13 residues long. CDR3 sequence reads: CASMMTGGTEAFF. CDR3 coding DNA: TGTGCCAGTATGATGACAGGGGGCACTGAAGCTTTCTTT.

V usage is TRBV5-1 and J usage is TRBJ1-3, with unresolved D. Trimming took off 3 bases at V and 0 bases at J, with 10 bases between the two ends. Germline V CDR1 and CDR2: SGHRS, YFSETQ. The CDR3 runs to 15 residues. The CDR3 sequence is CASSSGLVSGNTIYF. In DNA form, the CDR3 reads TGCGCCAGCAGCTCCGGACTCGTCTCTGGAAACACCATATATTTT. The variable domain in full, completed from reference TRBV5-1 and TRBJ1-3, reads KAGVTQTPRYLIKTRGQQVTLSCSPISGHRSVSWYQQTPGQGLQFLFEYFSETQRNKGNFPGRFSGRQFSNSRSEMNVSTLELGDSALYLCASSSGLVSGNTIYFGEGSWLTVV.

The chain uses TRBV9 and TRBJ1-1; TRBD1 aligns across 8 bases. The CDR3 length is 14 residues. Germline V gene sequence: CDR1 SGDLS, CDR2 YYNGEE. After removal of 4 bases from V and 11 bases from J, the junction contained 13 bases not matched to a gene. CDR3 sequence: CASSSGQAVGLAFF. As DNA, the CDR3 is TGTGCCAGCAGCTCGGGACAGGCCGTAGGTTTGGCTTTCTTT.

The rearrangement joins TRBV7-3 to TRBJ2-2, with 9 positions matching TRBD2. Germline lookup yields CDR1 SGHTA and CDR2 FQGTGA. The CDR3 has 16 amino acids. V dropped 3 bases and J dropped 2; count of bases not matched to a gene: 4. The CDR3 sequence is CASSLGGGANTGELFF. CDR3 nucleotides: TGTGCCAGCAGCTTGGGCGGGGGGGCTAACACCGGGGAGCTGTTTTTT.

The chain links TRBV4-2 to TRBJ2-4; 9 nucleotides align to TRBD2. The junction had 8 bases not matched to a gene; V was cut back by 0 bases and J by 5 bases. Germline V CDR1 and CDR2: LGHNA, YNFKEQ. The CDR3 extends over 17 amino acids. Here the CDR3 DNA reads TGTGCCAGCAGCCAAGACTTGGGGCGGGGGGGGGAAAACATTCAGTACTTC. It encodes CASSQDLGRGGENIQYF.

The chain carries TRBV7-8 and TRBJ1-1; D is unresolved. This CDR3 region has 15 residues. Germline V lookup: CDR1 SGHVS, CDR2 FQNEAQ. Trimming took off 5 bases at V and 1 base at J, with 14 bases between the two ends. The DNA of the CDR3 is TGTGCCAGCAGCCCGCGTCGGGTCGAGAACACTGAAGCTTTCTTT. Translated: CASSPRRVENTEAFF.